A single T cell receptor (beta chain) is shown here with its context. This clone appeared a few times. Its binding antigen is unknown. No quality values exist for individual bases; no much larger clone is one base distant. The data derive from a study of blood T cell repertoires in COVID-19 (dated by TCRdb to the early 2020s). Some background on the complete study: Collaborator samples came from the United States, Italy and Spain and covered acute and convalescent phases of COVID-19. The prospective study material was composed of cDNA or gDNA derived from T cells, B-cell-depleted T cells, or PBMCs. Subjects who had been exposed to COVID-19, were actively infected with it, or had recovered from it provided the deeply sampled blood TCRbeta repertoires that made up the dataset. A freely available public database, intended as a resource for researchers studying the immune response to SARS-CoV-2, is where the repertoires were released. The samples were drawn from two sources: the first 160 participants of the ongoing ImmuneRACE study, and 1,200 or so subjects contributed by 6 global collaborators. A de-identified subject ID, COVID-19 status, age in years and sex were almost always included in the sample metadata. Where available, HLA class I and class II types were obtained from metadata supplied by the sample provider rather than from assay-based typing.

CDR1 MDHEN and CDR2 SYDVKM are derived from the germline V gene. The CDR3, from cysteine to phenylalanine, totals 12 residues. Just the 36-base CDR3 DNA is kept, in frame starting at base 1. The junction carries 11 bases between V and J, which are trimmed by 5 bases and 7 bases respectively. Overall study outcomes, separate from this receptor: The quantity of clinical and demographic metadata differed by source and by participant and was supplied without curation.

Enrolling through a virtual design, the prospective study's participants ranged in age from roughly 18 to 90 years and lived across 20 to 30 United States geographic areas. To assign participants to cohorts, the prospective study relied on clinical history that participants themselves reported in a screening survey and a study questionnaire. ImmuneRACE Cohort 3 recovered participants were defined by two consecutive negative NP/OP PCR tests, healthcare professional clearance, or symptom resolution. In the prospective study, whole blood, serum and a nasopharyngeal or oropharyngeal swab were collected from each participant by mobile phlebotomists. Additional blood draws and questionnaires over an approximately 2-month period could optionally be provided by prospective study participants. Prospective study blood samples were shipped either frozen or at room temperature before DNA extraction. TCRbeta CDR3 regions were amplified from genomic DNA using the immunoSEQ Assay, a bias-controlled multiplex PCR. The paper's data handling went like this. The number of nucleated cells in each sample was estimated from the amplification of reference gene primers within the assay. Sequence reads were collapsed and filtered to measure the absolute abundance of every unique TCRbeta CDR3 rearrangement. For each sample, productive Simpson clonality was calculated as the square root of Simpson's diversity index across productive rearrangements. TCRdb carries this immuneACCESS record with in-frame sequences only. Its versions omit some clonotypes, under half of them owing to an unresolved V gene in the studies checked, with the rest unexplained. Clone size and V and J calls were adopted from that table, with D and trimming inferred from the DNA. This sample comprises nearly 400,000 clones, roughly nine tenths of them detected only once. Clones ranked in the top ten supply 1.7% of the sample.

The specimen sequenced was PBMCs or T cells enriched from blood (not recorded which). This sequence was found in a woman aged 30 to 39 who had recovered from COVID-19. The sequence is built from TRBV28 and TRBJ1-2, with TRBD1 perhaps the D gene, on 5 matching bases. The CDR3 region reads CASSPGGFGYTF. The nucleotide sequence reads TGTGCCAGCAGTCCCGGGGGTTTTGGCTACACCTTC.